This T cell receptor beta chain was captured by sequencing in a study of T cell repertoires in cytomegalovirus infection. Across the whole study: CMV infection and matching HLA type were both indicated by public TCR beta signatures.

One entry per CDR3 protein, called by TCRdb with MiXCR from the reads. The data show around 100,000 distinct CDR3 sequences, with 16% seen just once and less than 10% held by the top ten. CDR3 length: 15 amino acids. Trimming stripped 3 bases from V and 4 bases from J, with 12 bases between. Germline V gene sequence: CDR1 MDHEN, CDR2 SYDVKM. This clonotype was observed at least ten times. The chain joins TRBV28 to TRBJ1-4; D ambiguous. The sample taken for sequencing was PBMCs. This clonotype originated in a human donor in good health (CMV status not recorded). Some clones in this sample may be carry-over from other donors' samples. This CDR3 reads CASSFGFDGNEKLFF. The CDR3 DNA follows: TGTGCCAGCAGTTTTGGGTTTGACGGTAATGAAAAACTGTTTTTT.